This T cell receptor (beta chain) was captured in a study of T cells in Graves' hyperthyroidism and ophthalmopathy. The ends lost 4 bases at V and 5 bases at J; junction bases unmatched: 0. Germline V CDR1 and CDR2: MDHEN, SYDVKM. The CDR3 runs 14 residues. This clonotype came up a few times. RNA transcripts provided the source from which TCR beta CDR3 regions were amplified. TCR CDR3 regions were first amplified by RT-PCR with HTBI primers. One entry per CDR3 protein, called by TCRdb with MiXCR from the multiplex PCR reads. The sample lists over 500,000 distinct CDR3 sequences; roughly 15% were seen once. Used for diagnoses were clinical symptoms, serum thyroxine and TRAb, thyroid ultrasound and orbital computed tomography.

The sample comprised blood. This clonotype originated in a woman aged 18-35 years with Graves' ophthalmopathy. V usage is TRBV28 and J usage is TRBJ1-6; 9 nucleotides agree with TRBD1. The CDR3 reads CASSWTGDNSPLHF. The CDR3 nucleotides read TGTGCCAGCAGTTGGACAGGGGATAATTCACCCCTCCACTTT.